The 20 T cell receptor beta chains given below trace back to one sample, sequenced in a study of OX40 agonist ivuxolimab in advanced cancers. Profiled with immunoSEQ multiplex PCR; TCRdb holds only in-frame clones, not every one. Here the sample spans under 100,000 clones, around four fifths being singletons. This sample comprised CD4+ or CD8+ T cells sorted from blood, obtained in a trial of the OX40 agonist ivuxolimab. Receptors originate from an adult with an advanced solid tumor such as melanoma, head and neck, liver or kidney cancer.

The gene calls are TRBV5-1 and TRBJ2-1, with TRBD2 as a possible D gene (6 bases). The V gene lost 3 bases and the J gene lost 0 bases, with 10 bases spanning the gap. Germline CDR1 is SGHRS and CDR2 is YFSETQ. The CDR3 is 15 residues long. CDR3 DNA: TGCGCCAGCAGCTCGTACGGGAGCTCCTACAATGAGCAGTTCTTC. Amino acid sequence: CASSSYGSSYNEQFF.

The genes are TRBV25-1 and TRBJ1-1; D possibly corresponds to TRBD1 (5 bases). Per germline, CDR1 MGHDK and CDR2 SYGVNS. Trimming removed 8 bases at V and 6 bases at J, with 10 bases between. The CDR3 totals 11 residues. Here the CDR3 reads CASRGGPEAFF. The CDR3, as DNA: TGTGCCAGCCGGGGGGGACCTGAAGCTTTCTTT.

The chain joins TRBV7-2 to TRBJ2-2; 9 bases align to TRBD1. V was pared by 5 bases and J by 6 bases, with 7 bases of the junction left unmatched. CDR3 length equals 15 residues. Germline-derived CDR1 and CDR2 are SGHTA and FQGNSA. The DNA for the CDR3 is TGTGCCAGCAGCCTAATCGGACAGGGGCCCGGGGAGCTGTTTTTT. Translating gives CASSLIGQGPGELFF. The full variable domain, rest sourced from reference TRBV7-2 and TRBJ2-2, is GAGVSQSPSNKVTEKGKDVELRCDPISGHTALYWYRQSLGQGLEFLIYFQGNSAPDKSGLPSDRFSAERTGGSVSTLTIQRTQQEDSAVYLCASSLIGQGPGELFFGEGSRLTVL.

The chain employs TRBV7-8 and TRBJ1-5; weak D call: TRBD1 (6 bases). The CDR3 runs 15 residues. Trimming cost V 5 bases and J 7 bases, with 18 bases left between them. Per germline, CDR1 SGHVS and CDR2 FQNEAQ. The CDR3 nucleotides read TGTGCCAGCAGCATGGCCGACAGGTTGAGACAGCCCCAGCATTTT. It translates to CASSMADRLRQPQHF.

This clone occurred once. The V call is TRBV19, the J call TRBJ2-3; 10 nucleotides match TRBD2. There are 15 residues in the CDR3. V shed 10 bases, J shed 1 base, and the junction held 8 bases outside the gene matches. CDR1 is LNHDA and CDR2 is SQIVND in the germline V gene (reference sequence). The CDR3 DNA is TGTGCCACCAGTCCCGGGACTAGCGGCACAGATACGCAGTATTTT. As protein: CATSPGTSGTDTQYF.

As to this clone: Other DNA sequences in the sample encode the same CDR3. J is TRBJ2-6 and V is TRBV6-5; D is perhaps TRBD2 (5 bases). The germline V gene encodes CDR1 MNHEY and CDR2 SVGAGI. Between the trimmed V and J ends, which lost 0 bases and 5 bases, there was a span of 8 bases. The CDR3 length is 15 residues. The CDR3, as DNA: TGTGCCAGCAGTTACTCAGGGAGTAGGGCCAACGTCCTGACTTTC. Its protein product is CASSYSGSRANVLTF.

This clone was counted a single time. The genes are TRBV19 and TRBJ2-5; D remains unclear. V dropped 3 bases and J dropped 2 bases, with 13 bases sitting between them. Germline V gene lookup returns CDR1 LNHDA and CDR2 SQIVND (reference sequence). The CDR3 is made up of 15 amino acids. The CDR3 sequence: CASSIGGPLQETQYF. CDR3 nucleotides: TGTGCCAGTAGTATTGGTGGTCCCCTACAAGAGACCCAGTACTTC.

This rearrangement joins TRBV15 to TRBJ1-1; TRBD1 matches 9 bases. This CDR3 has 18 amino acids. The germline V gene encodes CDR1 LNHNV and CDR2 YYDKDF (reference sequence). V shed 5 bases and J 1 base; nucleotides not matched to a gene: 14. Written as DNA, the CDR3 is TGTGCCACCAGCGGACAGGGGATCCTCACCCATGCGAACACTGAAGCTTTCTTT. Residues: CATSGQGILTHANTEAFF.

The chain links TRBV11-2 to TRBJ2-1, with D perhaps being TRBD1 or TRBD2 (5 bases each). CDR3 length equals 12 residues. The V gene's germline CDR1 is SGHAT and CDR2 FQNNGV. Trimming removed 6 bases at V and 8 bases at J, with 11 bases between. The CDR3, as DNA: TGTGCCAGCAGGGTTTTGGGGGATGAGCAGTTCTTC. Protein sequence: CASRVLGDEQFF.

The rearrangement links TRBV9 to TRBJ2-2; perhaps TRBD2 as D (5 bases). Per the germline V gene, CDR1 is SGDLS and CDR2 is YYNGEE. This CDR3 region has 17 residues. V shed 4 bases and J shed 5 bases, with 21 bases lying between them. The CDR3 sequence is CASSSHGLGRATGELFF. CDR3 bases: TGTGCCAGCAGCTCCCATGGACTGGGTCGGGCAACCGGGGAGCTGTTTTTT.

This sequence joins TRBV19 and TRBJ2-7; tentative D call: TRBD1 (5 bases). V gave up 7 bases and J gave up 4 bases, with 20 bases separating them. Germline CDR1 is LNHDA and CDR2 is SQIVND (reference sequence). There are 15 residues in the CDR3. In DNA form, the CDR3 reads TGTGCCAGTAATACCGGAATGGGGCCCTTTTACGAGCAGTACTTC. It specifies CASNTGMGPFYEQYF.

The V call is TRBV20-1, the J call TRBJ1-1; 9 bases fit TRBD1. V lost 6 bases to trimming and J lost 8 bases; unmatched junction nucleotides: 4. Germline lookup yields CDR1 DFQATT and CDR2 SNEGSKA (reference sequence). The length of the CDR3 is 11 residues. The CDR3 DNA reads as TGCAGTGCCGACAGGGGGGGAGAAGCTTTCTTT. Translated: CSADRGGEAFF.

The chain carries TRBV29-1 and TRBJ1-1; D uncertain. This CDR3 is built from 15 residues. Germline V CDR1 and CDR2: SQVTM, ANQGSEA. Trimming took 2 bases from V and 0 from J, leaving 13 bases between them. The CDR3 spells CSVETAVFMNTEAFF. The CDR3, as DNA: TGCAGCGTTGAAACGGCAGTCTTTATGAACACTGAAGCTTTCTTT.

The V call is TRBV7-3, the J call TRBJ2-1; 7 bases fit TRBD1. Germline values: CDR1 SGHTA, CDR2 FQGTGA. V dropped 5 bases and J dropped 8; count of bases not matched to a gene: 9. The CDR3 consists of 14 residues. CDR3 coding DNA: TGTGCCAGCAGCATGTTGTCAGGGGGATATGAGCAGTTCTTC. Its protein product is CASSMLSGGYEQFF.

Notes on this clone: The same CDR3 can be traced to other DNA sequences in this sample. The CDR3 DNA reads TGTGCCAGCAGTTACCAGACAGGGTCAAAGAATGAGCAGTTCTTC. It is translated as CASSYQTGSKNEQFF. This chain uses TRBV6-5 with TRBJ2-1; 7 bases map to TRBD1. CDR1 is MNHEY, CDR2 SVGAGI, per germline. After removal of 2 bases from V and 7 bases from J, the junction contained 8 bases not matched to a gene. This CDR3 has 15 residues.

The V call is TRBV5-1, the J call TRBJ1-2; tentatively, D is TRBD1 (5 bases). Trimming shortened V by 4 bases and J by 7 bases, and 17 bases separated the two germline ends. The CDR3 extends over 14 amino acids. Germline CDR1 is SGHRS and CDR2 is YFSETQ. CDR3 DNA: TGCGCCAGCAGCCCGACGGGCAGGAGGGGTGGCTACACCTTC. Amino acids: CASSPTGRRGGYTF.

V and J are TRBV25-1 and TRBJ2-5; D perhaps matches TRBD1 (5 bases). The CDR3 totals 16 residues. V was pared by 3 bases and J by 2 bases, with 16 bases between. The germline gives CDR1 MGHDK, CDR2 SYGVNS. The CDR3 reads CASSDSRGTQQETQYF. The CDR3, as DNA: TGTGCCAGCAGTGACAGTAGGGGAACACAACAAGAGACCCAGTACTTC.

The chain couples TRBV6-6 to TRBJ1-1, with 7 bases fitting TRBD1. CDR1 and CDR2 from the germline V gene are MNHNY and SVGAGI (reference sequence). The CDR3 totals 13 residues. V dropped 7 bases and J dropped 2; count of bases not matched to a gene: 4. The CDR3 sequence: CASNQGVNTEAFF. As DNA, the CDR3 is TGTGCCAGCAATCAGGGGGTAAACACTGAAGCTTTCTTT.

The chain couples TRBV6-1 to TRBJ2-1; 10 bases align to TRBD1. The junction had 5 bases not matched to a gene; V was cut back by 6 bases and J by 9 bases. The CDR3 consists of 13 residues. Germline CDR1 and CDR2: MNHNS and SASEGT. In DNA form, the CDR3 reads TGTGCCAGCAGCCCGGACAGGGGGGCTGAGCAGTTCTTC. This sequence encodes CASSPDRGAEQFF.

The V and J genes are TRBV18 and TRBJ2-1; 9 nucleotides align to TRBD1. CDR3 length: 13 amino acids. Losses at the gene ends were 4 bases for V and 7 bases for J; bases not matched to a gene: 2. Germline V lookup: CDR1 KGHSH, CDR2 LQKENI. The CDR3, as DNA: TGTGCCAGCTCACACGGACAGGGGAATGAGCAGTTCTTC. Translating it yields CASSHGQGNEQFF.